Listed below are T cell receptor beta chains from one sample, sequenced in a study of T cell repertoires in cytomegalovirus infection. TCRdb re-analysed the reads in MiXCR, keeping a single row per CDR3 protein. The sample has just over 300,000 distinct CDR3 sequences, about a sixth seen once. Sequencing was done on a sample of PBMCs. Receptor source: a human donor in good health (CMV status not recorded). Some clones in this sample may be carry-over from other donors' samples. Each CDR3 is given with its conserved first and last residue. The D gene is left open where the match is weak. Rows may omit the clone size; those that give it use once, few, many or a size class.

J	size	D	V	CDR3	DNA
TRBJ2-4	.	.	TRBV18	CASSLNRLNTLAKNIQYF	TGTGCCAGCTCACTCAACCGACTGAATACCCTAGCCAAAAACATTCAGTACTTC
TRBJ2-5	many	TRBD1	TRBV7-6	CASSLGQAKETQYF	TGTGCCAGCAGCTTGGGACAGGCAAAAGAGACCCAGTACTTC
TRBJ2-4	many	.	TRBV7-9	CASSSQGSPAKNIQYF	TGTGCCAGCAGCTCACAGGGCTCCCCGGCCAAAAACATTCAGTACTTC
TRBJ2-5	many	TRBD1	TRBV7-8	CASRLTRDRGEETQYF	TGTGCCAGCAGGCTAACCCGGGACAGGGGGGAAGAGACCCAGTACTTC
TRBJ1-1	.	TRBD1	TRBV7-2	CASSLRQGAGTEAFF	TGTGCCAGCAGCTTACGACAGGGGGCTGGTACTGAAGCTTTCTTT
TRBJ1-4	once	.	TRBV12-3/TRBV12-4	CASRSGQSGAEKLFF	TGTGCCAGCAGAAGTGGACAGTCCGGGGCAGAAAAACTGTTTTTT
TRBJ2-5	many	.	TRBV7-9	CASSLGTDQRGTQYF	TGTGCCAGCAGCTTAGGGACCGACCAAAGGGGGACCCAGTACTTC
TRBJ2-7	.	.	TRBV6-6	CASSPTRTSYEQYF	TGTGCCAGCAGCCCCACACGGACGAGCTACGAGCAGTACTTC
TRBJ2-5	few	.	TRBV25-1	CASSDQRGRETQYF	TGTGCCAGCAGTGACCAGAGGGGCAGGGAGACCCAGTACTTC
TRBJ1-5	few	TRBD1	TRBV20-1	CSARDRSSLWPQHF	TGCAGTGCTCGGGACAGATCAAGCTTGTGGCCCCAGCATTTT
TRBJ2-2	many	TRBD1	TRBV7-8	CASTPYGTGNTGELFF	TGTGCCAGCACCCCATACGGGACAGGGAACACCGGGGAGCTGTTTTTT
TRBJ2-1	few	TRBD1	TRBV5-1	CASKFPRDRGDNEQFF	TGCGCCAGCAAATTCCCCCGGGACAGGGGCGACAATGAGCAGTTCTTC
TRBJ2-7	many	.	TRBV28	CASLDSTHPYEQYF	TGTGCCAGCCTTGATTCGACACACCCTTACGAGCAGTACTTC
TRBJ2-7	medium-sized	TRBD1	TRBV7-2	CASSLGQFYEQYF	TGTGCCAGCAGCTTGGGACAGTTTTACGAGCAGTACTTC
TRBJ1-5	many	TRBD1	TRBV7-2	CASSFTGVEQPQHF	TGTGCCAGCAGCTTCACAGGGGTGGAACAGCCCCAGCATTTT
TRBJ2-7	many	TRBD1	TRBV27	CASMRQGPYEQYF	TGTGCCAGCATGAGACAGGGCCCCTACGAGCAGTACTTC
TRBJ2-7	few	TRBD2	TRBV6-5	CACGPGLAGVYEQYF	TGTGCCTGTGGACCGGGACTAGCGGGGGTCTACGAGCAGTACTTC
TRBJ2-7	.	.	TRBV5-1	CASSLEQGRGEYF	TGCGCCAGCAGCTTAGAACAGGGGCGCGGGGAGTACTTC
TRBJ2-1	many	TRBD2	TRBV7-2	CASSSRAAGGNEQFF	TGTGCCAGCAGCTCCCGTGCGGCGGGGGGCAATGAGCAGTTCTTC
TRBJ1-1	many	.	TRBV6-6	CATLDGGNTEAFF	TGTGCCACCCTGGACGGAGGGAACACTGAAGCTTTCTTT
TRBJ2-3	.	TRBD2	TRBV4-2	CASSRSSRLAGTDTQYF	TGTGCCAGCAGCAGATCTTCGCGACTAGCGGGCACAGATACGCAGTATTTT
TRBJ2-1	many	.	TRBV28	CASSFLGSEQFF	TGTGCCAGCAGTTTTCTCGGGAGTGAGCAGTTCTTC
TRBJ1-6	.	.	TRBV6-5	CASTDRWASPLHF	TGTGCCAGCACCGACAGATGGGCTTCACCCCTCCACTTT
TRBJ2-2	few	TRBD2	TRBV25-1	CARATSGGTLANTGELFF	TGTGCCAGGGCGACTAGCGGGGGGACCCTAGCGAACACCGGGGAGCTGTTTTTT
TRBJ2-3	.	.	TRBV7-9	CASSPRGGYLTDTQYF	TGTGCCAGCAGCCCGAGGGGGGGCTACCTCACAGATACGCAGTATTTT
TRBJ2-3	many	TRBD2	TRBV4-1	CASSQDPGLAGSPDTQYF	TGCGCCAGCAGCCAAGATCCTGGACTAGCGGGGAGCCCAGATACGCAGTATTTT
TRBJ1-5	few	.	TRBV12-3/TRBV12-4	CASSLAGLQPQHF	TGTGCCAGCAGTTTGGCAGGATTGCAGCCCCAGCATTTT